This T cell receptor (beta chain) was retrieved from a study of blood T cell repertoires in COVID-19. This clone has ten or more counts. Repertoires were generated with immunoSEQ multiplex PCR, while TCRdb's copy carries only in-frame clones and drops some. The repertoire has roughly 160,000 clones, approximately 86% of them found once; the top ten carry about 8.2%. The trim removed 2 bases at V and 4 bases at J, leaving 7 bases unmatched. In germline, CDR1 is MNHEY, CDR2 SVGEGT. CDR3 length equals 17 residues. Source material: peripheral blood. The TCR sequence derives from a man aged 55 to 70 with acute or convalescent COVID-19. The V gene is TRBV6-2 or TRBV6-3, the J gene TRBJ1-5, with TRBD1 identical over 11 bases. The chain's CDR3 is CASSYPSRDRGNQPQHF. The CDR3 nucleotides are TGTGCCAGCAGTTACCCAAGCAGGGACAGGGGGAATCAGCCCCAGCATTTT.